Sequencing of this T cell receptor (beta chain) was carried out in a study of beta chain features in type 1 diabetes. Study overall: Fewer than 110 million sorted cells were examined across all samples.

This clone has at least ten counts. The antigen remains undetermined. The isolated RNA, all of it, was reverse transcribed, so expressed TCRB transcripts were what got sequenced. TCRdb's copy holds only in-frame clones and misses some; the assay was immunoSEQ multiplex PCR. The data contain 250,000 to 350,000 clones, approximately 16% of them seen just once; the ten biggest clones take up 0.015% to 0.017%. The CDR3 has 17 residues. After removal of 0 bases from V and 3 bases from J, the junction contained 9 bases not matched to a gene. Using CD45RO/CCR7/CD25/CD127/CD95/CD27, CD4+ naive, central memory, regulatory and stem cell-like memory cells were sorted. Whole-study findings and limits: For Type 1 diabetes patients, all four CD4+ subsets carried TCRB CDR3s that were moderately but significantly shorter. Type 1 diabetes patients had VDJ junctions that carried fewer insertions and more deletions.

The clonotype was recovered from a man aged 18 to 30 with type 1 diabetes. The sequencing input was naive CD4+ T cells from blood. This chain connects TRBV23-1 to TRBJ2-3, with 7 positions matching TRBD2. TRBV23-1 falls under the ORF class, with uncertain function. CDR3 residues: CASSQSQVREGTDTQYF. CDR3 DNA sequence: TGCGCCAGCAGTCAATCCCAAGTGAGGGAGGGGACAGATACGCAGTATTTT.